This T cell receptor (beta chain) was sequenced for a study of T cells in Graves' hyperthyroidism and ophthalmopathy. Notes on the study in general: Ophthalmopathy was identified by the model a median approximately 6.4 months ahead of onset.

V was clipped by 5 bases and J by 4 bases, with 12 bases between them. Germline CDR1 MDHEN, CDR2 SYDVKM. This CDR3 is 14 amino acids long. Ten or more counts support this clonotype. The antigen remains undetermined. Patients having uncontrolled infection, another autoimmune disease, pregnancy or lactation were not included. More than 8 ml fresh peripheral blood yielded the PBMCs. There were TCR beta CDR3 regions amplified from RNA transcripts. The study used the HTBI primer set for a first-round RT-PCR of the TCR CDR3. Via MiXCR, TCRdb re-called the multiplex PCR reads, giving one row per CDR3 protein. The data contain about 350,000 distinct CDR3 sequences, about a sixth of them singletons.

The specimen sequenced was blood. The receptor's source is a woman in her thirties or forties with Graves' ophthalmopathy. This chain links TRBV28 with TRBJ1-5; D is uncertain. CDR3 DNA sequence: TGTGCCAGCAGTGGCCGTCTGATTAATCAGCCCCAGCATTTT. As protein: CASSGRLINQPQHF.